The T cell receptor (beta chain) described here comes from a study of cytomegalovirus exposure and HLA in healthy donors. Germline V gene sequence: CDR1 SGHVS, CDR2 FQNEAQ. The CDR3 loop spans 18 amino acids. The junction had 15 bases not matched to a gene; V was cut back by 1 base and J by 6 bases. 13 Jbeta primers and 60 Vbeta primers were used for the PCR. The repertoire was sequenced with immunoSEQ multiplex PCR; TCRdb's copy has only in-frame clones and lacks some. The profile shows roughly 190,000 clones, roughly 83% of them singletons. General study points: What was likely a sequencing artifact was a cluster of highly shared sequence variants. The later analysis indicated that the majority of CMV-associated TCR beta chains appeared HLA-restricted. Association of under 20,000 TCR beta sequences with HLA alleles was found at 0.05 false discovery rate in a later analysis.

Details on this clone: Its antigen remains unidentified.

The sequence was obtained from a woman between 45 and 60 years old in good health and CMV-seronegative. The V and J genes are TRBV7-8 and TRBJ1-5; 7 positions match TRBD1. Sequencing input: PBMCs. CDR3 protein: CASSLVGSWAGGTQPQHF. CDR3 in DNA: TGTGCCAGCAGCTTAGTTGGGTCGTGGGCAGGGGGAACTCAGCCCCAGCATTTT.